The T cell receptor beta chain described here comes from a study of shared clonotypes between healthy human individuals. Study results and limitations: Clonotypes that were shared across several donors made up around 5% of naive CD4 clonotypes.

Deep was the level at which the assay was run. Researchers divided each subset's genomic DNA evenly across several immunoSEQ plates. The input for sorted-subset replicate PCRs was around 0.2 ug DNA, some 28,000 T cell genomes. Sequencing was performed with immunoSEQ multiplex PCR; in TCRdb, only in-frame clones are kept and a portion is missing. The sample has about 980,000 clones; approximately 80% are singletons. On this clone itself: No antigen is known for it.

The sequenced sample was memory CD4+ T cells sorted from blood. Subset specified: CD45RA-negative fraction. The receptor comes from a young man in good health.

The CDR3 protein is CASSQSLAAYNEQFF. CDR3 DNA sequence: TGCGCCAGCAGTCAATCACTAGCGGCCTACAATGAGCAGTTCTTC. This chain joins TRBV23-1 and TRBJ2-1, with 8 bases fitting TRBD2. TRBV23-1 is an ORF, with its function uncertain. The CDR3 spans 15 residues. The V gene end was trimmed by 0 bases and the J gene end by 2 bases; junction bases not matched to a gene: 0.